The rows below give T cell receptor beta chains drawn from one sample of a study of blood T cell repertoires in COVID-19. Sequencing was performed with immunoSEQ multiplex PCR; in TCRdb, only in-frame clones are kept and a portion is missing. Among approximately 90,000 clones listed, roughly 80% were seen once. Sequencing was done on a sample of peripheral blood. These receptor sequences come from an elderly man with active or convalescent COVID-19. CDR3s include the opening cysteine and the closing phenylalanine or tryptophan. D genes are given only for firm matches. Clone size appears in some rows only: once, few, many, or a class for an expanded clone.

d_gene: TRBD1
abundance: -
j_gene: TRBJ1-4
v_gene: TRBV5-1
CDR3nt: TGCGCCAGCAGCTCATCAGGGGGTTTACATGAAAAACTGTTTTTT
CDR3aa: CASSSSGGLHEKLFF

d_gene: -
abundance: -
j_gene: TRBJ1-5
v_gene: TRBV3-1/TRBV3-2
CDR3nt: TGTGCCAGCAGCCAGACGGGAGGAGGCAATCAGCCCCAGCATTTT
CDR3aa: CASSQTGGGNQPQHF

d_gene: TRBD2
abundance: -
j_gene: TRBJ2-1
v_gene: TRBV5-4
CDR3nt: TGTGCCAGCGGACTAGTGAATGAGCAGTTCTTC
CDR3aa: CASGLVNEQFF

d_gene: TRBD1
abundance: -
j_gene: TRBJ1-3
v_gene: TRBV7-9
CDR3nt: TGTGCCAGCAGACCGAGGACAGGTGGTAACACCATATATTTT
CDR3aa: CASRPRTGGNTIYF

d_gene: TRBD2
abundance: -
j_gene: TRBJ2-7
v_gene: TRBV23-1
CDR3nt: TGCGCCAGCAGTCCCGTCTCTAGCGGGGGGAGCTCCTACGAGCAGTACTTC
CDR3aa: CASSPVSSGGSSYEQYF

d_gene: TRBD2
abundance: -
j_gene: TRBJ2-2
v_gene: TRBV2
CDR3nt: TGTGCCAGCAGGGTGGGACTAGCGAGGGCCGGGGAGCTGTTTTTT
CDR3aa: CASRVGLARAGELFF

d_gene: TRBD2
abundance: medium-sized
j_gene: TRBJ2-1
v_gene: TRBV13
CDR3nt: TGTGCCAGCAGCTGGAGACTAGCGGGGGGGCTAGGTGAGCAGTTCTTC
CDR3aa: CASSWRLAGGLGEQFF

d_gene: TRBD1
abundance: many
j_gene: TRBJ2-7
v_gene: TRBV27
CDR3nt: TGTGCCATCAGGGGGGACAGGGCCCGAGGTTGTTTATACGAGCAGTACTTC
CDR3aa: CAIRGDRARGCLYEQYF

d_gene: TRBD2
abundance: -
j_gene: TRBJ2-5
v_gene: TRBV30
CDR3nt: TGTGCCTGGAGTGTATCTCAGCGGGGGGCCGAAGAGACCCAGTACTTC
CDR3aa: CAWSVSQRGAEETQYF

d_gene: TRBD1
abundance: -
j_gene: TRBJ2-5
v_gene: TRBV10-2
CDR3nt: TGCGCCAGCAGTGAGCCGGGACAGGGTATAGAGACCCAGTACTTC
CDR3aa: CASSEPGQGIETQYF

d_gene: TRBD2
abundance: -
j_gene: TRBJ2-3
v_gene: TRBV19
CDR3nt: TGTGCCAGTAGCGTGGGACTAGCGGGGACGGGCTTAAACACAGATACGCAGTATTTT
CDR3aa: CASSVGLAGTGLNTDTQYF

d_gene: TRBD1
abundance: -
j_gene: TRBJ1-1
v_gene: TRBV19
CDR3nt: TGTGCCAGTAGTATTGGTCGGGGGGACAGGGCGATGGGAGGCACTGAAGCTTTCTTT
CDR3aa: CASSIGRGDRAMGGTEAFF

d_gene: -
abundance: few
j_gene: TRBJ1-1
v_gene: TRBV5-1
CDR3nt: TGCGCCAGCAGCTTGACCCAGGGGAAGACTGAAGCTTTCTTT
CDR3aa: CASSLTQGKTEAFF

d_gene: -
abundance: -
j_gene: TRBJ2-3
v_gene: TRBV3-1/TRBV3-2
CDR3nt: TGTGCCAGCAGCCAAGGTGTAGTAGCAGATACGCAGTATTTT
CDR3aa: CASSQGVVADTQYF

d_gene: TRBD1
abundance: -
j_gene: TRBJ1-4
v_gene: TRBV28
CDR3nt: TGTGCCAGCCGGCTACAGGGGGCAACTAATGAAAAACTGTTTTTT
CDR3aa: CASRLQGATNEKLFF

d_gene: -
abundance: -
j_gene: TRBJ1-2
v_gene: TRBV7-2
CDR3nt: TGTGCCAGCAGCATTTCCCGACAGTCCGGCTACACCTTC
CDR3aa: CASSISRQSGYTF

d_gene: TRBD1
abundance: -
j_gene: TRBJ2-5
v_gene: TRBV5-4
CDR3nt: TGTGCCTTTGGCCGGCAGGGGGAGGAGACCCAGTACTTC
CDR3aa: CAFGRQGEETQYF

d_gene: TRBD1
abundance: once
j_gene: TRBJ1-4
v_gene: TRBV28
CDR3nt: TGTGCCAGCAGTTCGGGACAGCAGAATGAAAAACTGTTTTTT
CDR3aa: CASSSGQQNEKLFF

d_gene: -
abundance: -
j_gene: TRBJ2-6
v_gene: TRBV5-4
CDR3nt: TGTGCCAGCAGCTTGTTGGCTTCTGGGGCCAACGTCCTGACTTTC
CDR3aa: CASSLLASGANVLTF

d_gene: -
abundance: few
j_gene: TRBJ2-6
v_gene: TRBV7-8
CDR3nt: TGTGCCAGCAGCTCGTTCCCTAGAGTCTCTGGGGCCAACGTCCTGACTTTC
CDR3aa: CASSSFPRVSGANVLTF

d_gene: TRBD2
abundance: -
j_gene: TRBJ2-3
v_gene: TRBV6-5
CDR3nt: TGTGCCAGCAGTTATAGCGGGGGGGCTGATACGCAGTATTTT
CDR3aa: CASSYSGGADTQYF

d_gene: TRBD1
abundance: -
j_gene: TRBJ1-1
v_gene: TRBV7-8
CDR3nt: TGTGCCAGCAGCTTGCCTACAGGGGTTGGTGGCACTGAAGCTTTCTTT
CDR3aa: CASSLPTGVGGTEAFF

d_gene: TRBD1
abundance: -
j_gene: TRBJ2-2
v_gene: TRBV7-2
CDR3nt: TGTGCCAGCAGCTCGGACAGGGGGGGGACCGGGGAGCTGTTTTTT
CDR3aa: CASSSDRGGTGELFF

d_gene: -
abundance: -
j_gene: TRBJ1-4
v_gene: TRBV27
CDR3nt: TGTGCCAGCAGTTTGGCGGGGGCTGGGGAAAAACTGTTTTTT
CDR3aa: CASSLAGAGEKLFF

d_gene: -
abundance: -
j_gene: TRBJ1-3
v_gene: TRBV7-9
CDR3nt: TGTGCCAGCAGCGATACCCGACATCTTACTGGAAACACCATATATTTT
CDR3aa: CASSDTRHLTGNTIYF

d_gene: TRBD1
abundance: -
j_gene: TRBJ1-2
v_gene: TRBV7-2
CDR3nt: TGTGCCAGCAGCGTTCACAGGGGGATCAGAACAGCTAACTATGGCTACACCTTC
CDR3aa: CASSVHRGIRTANYGYTF

d_gene: -
abundance: once
j_gene: TRBJ1-1
v_gene: TRBV10-3
CDR3nt: TGTGCCATCAGCGAGACAGTCATGAACACTGAAGCTTTCTTT
CDR3aa: CAISETVMNTEAFF

d_gene: TRBD1
abundance: -
j_gene: TRBJ2-7
v_gene: TRBV7-9
CDR3nt: TGCGCCAGCAGCTTAGCCGGGACAGACTACGAGCAGTACTTC
CDR3aa: CASSLAGTDYEQYF

d_gene: TRBD2
abundance: -
j_gene: TRBJ2-3
v_gene: TRBV2
CDR3nt: TGTGCCAGCAGTGAAGCGACTAGCGGGGGGCCAGGGAAGTATTTT
CDR3aa: CASSEATSGGPGKYF

d_gene: TRBD1
abundance: -
j_gene: TRBJ2-5
v_gene: TRBV5-6
CDR3nt: TGTGCCAGCAGCGGGACAGGGATTCAAGAGACCCAGTACTTC
CDR3aa: CASSGTGIQETQYF

d_gene: TRBD1
abundance: -
j_gene: TRBJ1-2
v_gene: TRBV5-4
CDR3nt: TGTGCCAGCAGCGCGGACAGGGGACGTGGCTACACCTTC
CDR3aa: CASSADRGRGYTF

d_gene: TRBD1
abundance: once
j_gene: TRBJ2-1
v_gene: TRBV7-2
CDR3nt: TGTGCCAGCAGCTTAGTAGGACAGGGACCATACAATGAGCAGTTCTTC
CDR3aa: CASSLVGQGPYNEQFF

d_gene: -
abundance: -
j_gene: TRBJ1-6
v_gene: TRBV19
CDR3nt: TGTGCCAGTAGTATTGTTACAGGGAATTCACCCCTCCACTTT
CDR3aa: CASSIVTGNSPLHF

d_gene: -
abundance: -
j_gene: TRBJ1-2
v_gene: TRBV10-2
CDR3nt: TGCGCCAGCAGTGACTGGCAGGCCTCTAACTATGGCTACACCTTC
CDR3aa: CASSDWQASNYGYTF

d_gene: -
abundance: -
j_gene: TRBJ1-4
v_gene: TRBV6-5
CDR3nt: TGTGCCAGCAGTATGGTCACACGGGGAGAAAAACTGTTTTTT
CDR3aa: CASSMVTRGEKLFF

d_gene: -
abundance: -
j_gene: TRBJ2-7
v_gene: TRBV5-1
CDR3nt: TGCGCCAGCAGCTTGGTCGGGGGCTACGAGCAGTACTTC
CDR3aa: CASSLVGGYEQYF

d_gene: -
abundance: -
j_gene: TRBJ2-7
v_gene: TRBV7-9
CDR3nt: TGTGCCAGCAGCAAAGGACAAAACGAGCAGTACTTC
CDR3aa: CASSKGQNEQYF

d_gene: -
abundance: few
j_gene: TRBJ1-5
v_gene: TRBV19
CDR3nt: TGTGCCAGTAGACAGGGAAATCAGCCCCAGCATTTT
CDR3aa: CASRQGNQPQHF

d_gene: TRBD1
abundance: -
j_gene: TRBJ2-2
v_gene: TRBV6-5
CDR3nt: TGTGCCAGCAGGGGACAGGGGTTTGGCACCGGGGAGCTGTTTTTT
CDR3aa: CASRGQGFGTGELFF

d_gene: -
abundance: -
j_gene: TRBJ2-5
v_gene: TRBV6-6
CDR3nt: TGTGCCAGCGCCAGGGCCTACCAAGAGACCCAGTACTTC
CDR3aa: CASARAYQETQYF

d_gene: -
abundance: -
j_gene: TRBJ2-7
v_gene: TRBV20-1
CDR3nt: TGCAGTGCTTTGGACAGCTACGAGCAGTACTTC
CDR3aa: CSALDSYEQYF

d_gene: TRBD2
abundance: medium-sized
j_gene: TRBJ2-1
v_gene: TRBV5-6
CDR3nt: TGTGCCAGCAGCCCCCTGGGCGGGGGGCCTTACAATGAGCAGTTCTTC
CDR3aa: CASSPLGGGPYNEQFF

d_gene: -
abundance: -
j_gene: TRBJ2-2
v_gene: TRBV12-3/TRBV12-4
CDR3nt: TGTGCCAGCAGCCTCTCTATCCGGGAGCTGTTTTTT
CDR3aa: CASSLSIRELFF

d_gene: -
abundance: -
j_gene: TRBJ1-2
v_gene: TRBV27
CDR3nt: TGTGCCAGCAGTTCGAAAGGGGTTCGCGGCTACACCTTC
CDR3aa: CASSSKGVRGYTF

d_gene: TRBD1
abundance: -
j_gene: TRBJ1-2
v_gene: TRBV3-1/TRBV3-2
CDR3nt: TGTGCCAGCAGTGGGACAGGGGGAACTTATGGCTACACCTTC
CDR3aa: CASSGTGGTYGYTF

d_gene: -
abundance: -
j_gene: TRBJ2-3
v_gene: TRBV3-1/TRBV3-2
CDR3nt: TGTGCCAGCAGCCCCTCGAGTAGAGTCACAGATACGCAGTATTTT
CDR3aa: CASSPSSRVTDTQYF

d_gene: -
abundance: -
j_gene: TRBJ1-2
v_gene: TRBV19
CDR3nt: TGTGCCAGTAGTATTTCCCGCAGGGGTGGCTACACCTTC
CDR3aa: CASSISRRGGYTF

d_gene: TRBD1
abundance: -
j_gene: TRBJ1-1
v_gene: TRBV6-6
CDR3nt: TGTGCCAGCAGTCCGGGACAGGGGGTGAACACTGAAGCTTTCTTT
CDR3aa: CASSPGQGVNTEAFF

d_gene: TRBD1
abundance: -
j_gene: TRBJ2-5
v_gene: TRBV6-5
CDR3nt: TGTGCCAGCAGCAGACAGGGAAACCAAGAGACCCAGTACTTC
CDR3aa: CASSRQGNQETQYF

d_gene: TRBD1
abundance: -
j_gene: TRBJ2-5
v_gene: TRBV2
CDR3nt: TGTGCCAGCAGGAGGGGGACAGACCAAGAGACCCAGTACTTC
CDR3aa: CASRRGTDQETQYF

d_gene: -
abundance: -
j_gene: TRBJ1-4
v_gene: TRBV18
CDR3nt: TGTGCCAGCTCACTCCGGACAGCCGGGGATAATGAAAAACTGTTTTTT
CDR3aa: CASSLRTAGDNEKLFF

d_gene: -
abundance: -
j_gene: TRBJ1-4
v_gene: TRBV2
CDR3nt: TGTGCCAGCAGTGAAGCGCTTCGGAATGAAAAACTGTTTTTT
CDR3aa: CASSEALRNEKLFF

d_gene: TRBD1
abundance: -
j_gene: TRBJ1-5
v_gene: TRBV7-2
CDR3nt: TGTGCCAGCAGCTTGGACAGGGGAAATCAGCCCCAGCATTTT
CDR3aa: CASSLDRGNQPQHF

d_gene: TRBD1
abundance: -
j_gene: TRBJ1-3
v_gene: TRBV12-3/TRBV12-4
CDR3nt: TGTGCCAGCAGCCCACAGGGGGAGAACACCATATATTTT
CDR3aa: CASSPQGENTIYF

d_gene: TRBD2
abundance: -
j_gene: TRBJ2-7
v_gene: TRBV5-6
CDR3nt: TGTGCCAGCAGCTTGGCCGGACTAGCGGGGAACGAGCAGTACTTC
CDR3aa: CASSLAGLAGNEQYF

d_gene: -
abundance: -
j_gene: TRBJ1-2
v_gene: TRBV18
CDR3nt: TGTGCCAGCTCACCAGCGGGCTACTATGGCTACACCTTC
CDR3aa: CASSPAGYYGYTF

d_gene: -
abundance: -
j_gene: TRBJ1-2
v_gene: TRBV5-1
CDR3nt: TGCGCCAGCAGCAGGGAGGGCCCCTATGGCTACACCTTC
CDR3aa: CASSREGPYGYTF

d_gene: -
abundance: -
j_gene: TRBJ1-1
v_gene: TRBV7-3
CDR3nt: TGTGCCAGCAGCTTCCAGGGAGGGGACACTGAAGCTTTCTTT
CDR3aa: CASSFQGGDTEAFF

d_gene: TRBD2
abundance: -
j_gene: TRBJ2-7
v_gene: TRBV7-2
CDR3nt: TGTGCCAGCAGCTTTATCACTAGCGGGGGAGAGCAGTACTTC
CDR3aa: CASSFITSGGEQYF

d_gene: -
abundance: -
j_gene: TRBJ1-2
v_gene: TRBV14
CDR3nt: TGTGCCAGCAGCCCCTTGGGTCGGTCGGGGGATGGCTACACCTTC
CDR3aa: CASSPLGRSGDGYTF